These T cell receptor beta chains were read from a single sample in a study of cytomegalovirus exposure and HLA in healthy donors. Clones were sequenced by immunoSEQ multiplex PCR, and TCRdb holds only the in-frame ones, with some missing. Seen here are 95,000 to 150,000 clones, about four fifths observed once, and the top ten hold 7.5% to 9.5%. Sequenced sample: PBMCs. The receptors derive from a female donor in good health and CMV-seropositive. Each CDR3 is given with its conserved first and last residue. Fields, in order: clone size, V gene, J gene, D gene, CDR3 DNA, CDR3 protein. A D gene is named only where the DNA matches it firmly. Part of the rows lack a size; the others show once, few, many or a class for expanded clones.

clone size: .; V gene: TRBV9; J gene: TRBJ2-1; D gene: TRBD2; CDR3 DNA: TGTGCCAGCAGCGCCGAGACTAGCGAAATCAATGAGCAGTTCTTC; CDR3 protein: CASSAETSEINEQFF
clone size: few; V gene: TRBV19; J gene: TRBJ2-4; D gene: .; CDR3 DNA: TGTGCCAGTACAGGGGCAGGAAAAAACATTCAGTACTTC; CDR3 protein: CASTGAGKNIQYF
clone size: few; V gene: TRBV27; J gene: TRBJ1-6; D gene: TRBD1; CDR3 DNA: TGTGCCAGCAGTTTAAGGGGAGTGGGGACAGGGCCCATGGGCCCTAATTCACCCCTCCACTTT; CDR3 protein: CASSLRGVGTGPMGPNSPLHF
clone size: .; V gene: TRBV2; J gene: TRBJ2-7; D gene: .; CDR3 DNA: TGTGCCAGCAATTCGGGACCCGGGGGCGAGCAGTACTTC; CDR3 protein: CASNSGPGGEQYF
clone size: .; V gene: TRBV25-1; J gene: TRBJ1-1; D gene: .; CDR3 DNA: TGTGCCAGCAGTGAATCGAATCTCGGGGCTTTCTTT; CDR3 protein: CASSESNLGAFF
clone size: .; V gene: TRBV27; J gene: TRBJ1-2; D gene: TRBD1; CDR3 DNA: TGTGCCAGCAGTTTATACTACCCCAGACAGGGGGCGAGTTATGGCTACACCTTC; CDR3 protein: CASSLYYPRQGASYGYTF
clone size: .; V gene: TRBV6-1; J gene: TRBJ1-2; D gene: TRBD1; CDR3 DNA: TGTGCCAGCAGTGATCATCGGTGGACAGGTCACTATGGCTACACCTTC; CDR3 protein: CASSDHRWTGHYGYTF
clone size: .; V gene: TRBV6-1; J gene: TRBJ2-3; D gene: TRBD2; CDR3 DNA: TGTGCCAGCAGTGAACCCCGACTAGCGGGGACAACAGATACGCAGTATTTT; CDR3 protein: CASSEPRLAGTTDTQYF
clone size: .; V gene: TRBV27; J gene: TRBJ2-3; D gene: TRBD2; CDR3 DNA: TGTGCCAGTAATTCACCCAGCGGGGGAACAGATACGCAGTATTTT; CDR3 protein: CASNSPSGGTDTQYF
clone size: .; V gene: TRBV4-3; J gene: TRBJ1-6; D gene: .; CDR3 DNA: TGCGCCAGCAGCCAAGATAACAGTGTTAAACCCCTCCACTTT; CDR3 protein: CASSQDNSVKPLHF
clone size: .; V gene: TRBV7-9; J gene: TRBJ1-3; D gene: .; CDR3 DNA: TGTGCCAGCAGCTTCCTCCGCGCGGGAAACACCATATATTTT; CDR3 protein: CASSFLRAGNTIYF
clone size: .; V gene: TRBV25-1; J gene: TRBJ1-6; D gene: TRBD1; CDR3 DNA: TGTGCCAGCAGTGAATTCAGGGGGATCAATTCACCCCTCCACTTT; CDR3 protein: CASSEFRGINSPLHF
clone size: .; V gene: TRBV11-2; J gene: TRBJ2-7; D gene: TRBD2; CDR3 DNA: TGTGCCAGCAGCCCCGCGGGGGTGCGAACCTACGAGCAGTACTTC; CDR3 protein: CASSPAGVRTYEQYF
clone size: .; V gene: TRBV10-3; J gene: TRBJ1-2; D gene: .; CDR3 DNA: TGTGCCATCAGTGAGTCTTTATCTTACAGGACTAACTATGGCTACACCTTC; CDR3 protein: CAISESLSYRTNYGYTF
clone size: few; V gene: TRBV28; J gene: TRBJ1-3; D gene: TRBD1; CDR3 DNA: TGTGCCAGCAGTACTCCAGGGGGAGGAAACACCATATATTTT; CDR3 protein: CASSTPGGGNTIYF
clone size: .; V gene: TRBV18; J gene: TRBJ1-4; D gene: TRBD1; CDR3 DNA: TGTGCCAGCTCACTACAGGGGGGTGAAAAACTGTTTTTT; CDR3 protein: CASSLQGGEKLFF